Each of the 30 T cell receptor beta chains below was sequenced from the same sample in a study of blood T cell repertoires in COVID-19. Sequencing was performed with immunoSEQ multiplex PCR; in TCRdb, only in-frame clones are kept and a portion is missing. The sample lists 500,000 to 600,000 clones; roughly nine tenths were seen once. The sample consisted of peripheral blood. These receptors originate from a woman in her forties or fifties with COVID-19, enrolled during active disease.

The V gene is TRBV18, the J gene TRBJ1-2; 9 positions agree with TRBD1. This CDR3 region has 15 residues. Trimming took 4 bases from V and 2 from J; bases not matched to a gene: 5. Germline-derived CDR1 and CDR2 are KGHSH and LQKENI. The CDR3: CASSLGTGSNYGYTF. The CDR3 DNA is TGTGCCAGCTCACTCGGGACAGGGTCCAACTATGGCTACACCTTC.

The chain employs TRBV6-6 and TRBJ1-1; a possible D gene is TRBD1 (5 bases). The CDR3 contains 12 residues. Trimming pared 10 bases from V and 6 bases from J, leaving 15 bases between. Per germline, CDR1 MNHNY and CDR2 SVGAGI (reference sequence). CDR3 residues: CATETGGPEAFF. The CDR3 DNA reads TGTGCCACCGAAACAGGAGGGCCTGAAGCTTTCTTT.

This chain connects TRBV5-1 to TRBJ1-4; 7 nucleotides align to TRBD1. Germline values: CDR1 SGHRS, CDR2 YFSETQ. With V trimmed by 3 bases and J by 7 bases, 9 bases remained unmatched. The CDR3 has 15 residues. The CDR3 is CASSSLPGGTEKLFF. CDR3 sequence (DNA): TGCGCCAGCAGCTCTCTCCCAGGGGGTACTGAAAAACTGTTTTTT.

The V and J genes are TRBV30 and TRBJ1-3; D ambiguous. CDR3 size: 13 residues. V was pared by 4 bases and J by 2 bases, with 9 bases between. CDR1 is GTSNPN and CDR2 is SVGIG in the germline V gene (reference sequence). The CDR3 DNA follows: TGTGCCTGGATGGAGGGAGCTGGAAACACCATATATTTT. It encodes CAWMEGAGNTIYF.

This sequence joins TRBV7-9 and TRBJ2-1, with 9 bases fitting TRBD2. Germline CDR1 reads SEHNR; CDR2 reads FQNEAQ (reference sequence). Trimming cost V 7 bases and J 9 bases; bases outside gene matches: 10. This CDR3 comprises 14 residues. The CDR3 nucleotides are TGTGCCAGCACCCCGGGGGGGACTAGCAGTGAGCAGTTCTTC. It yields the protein CASTPGGTSSEQFF.

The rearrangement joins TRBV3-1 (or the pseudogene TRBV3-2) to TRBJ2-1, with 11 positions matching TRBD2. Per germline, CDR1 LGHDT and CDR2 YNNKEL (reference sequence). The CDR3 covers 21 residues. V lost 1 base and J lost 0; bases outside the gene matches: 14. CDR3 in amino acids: CASSQAPRGLAAWSSYNEQFF. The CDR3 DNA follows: TGTGCCAGCAGCCAAGCCCCTCGGGGACTAGCGGCTTGGAGCTCCTACAATGAGCAGTTCTTC.

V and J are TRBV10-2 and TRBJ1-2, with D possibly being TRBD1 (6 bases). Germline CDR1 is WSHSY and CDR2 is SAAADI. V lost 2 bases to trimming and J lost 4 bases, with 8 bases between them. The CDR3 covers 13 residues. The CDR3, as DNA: TGCGCCAGCAGTGAGACAGGGAGCTATGGCTACACCTTC. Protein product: CASSETGSYGYTF.

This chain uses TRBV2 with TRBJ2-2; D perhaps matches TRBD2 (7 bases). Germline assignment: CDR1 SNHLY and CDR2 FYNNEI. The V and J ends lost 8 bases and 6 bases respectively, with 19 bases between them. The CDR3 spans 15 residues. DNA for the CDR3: TGTGCCAGCCTTGAGGTTGGGGGGGCAGCCGGGGAGCTGTTTTTT. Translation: CASLEVGGAAGELFF.

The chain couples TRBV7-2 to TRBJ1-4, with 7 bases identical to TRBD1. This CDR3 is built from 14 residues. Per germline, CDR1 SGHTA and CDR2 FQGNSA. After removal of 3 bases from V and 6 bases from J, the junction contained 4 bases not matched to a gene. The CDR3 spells CASSLGQGDEKLFF. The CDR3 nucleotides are TGTGCCAGCAGCTTGGGGCAGGGGGATGAAAAACTGTTTTTT.

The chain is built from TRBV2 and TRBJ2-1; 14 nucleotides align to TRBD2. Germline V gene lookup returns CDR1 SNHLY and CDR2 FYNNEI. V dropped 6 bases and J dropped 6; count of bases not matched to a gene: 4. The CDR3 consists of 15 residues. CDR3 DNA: TGTGCCAGCAGGGGGACTAGCGGGGGTAGCAATGAGCAGTTCTTC. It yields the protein CASRGTSGGSNEQFF.

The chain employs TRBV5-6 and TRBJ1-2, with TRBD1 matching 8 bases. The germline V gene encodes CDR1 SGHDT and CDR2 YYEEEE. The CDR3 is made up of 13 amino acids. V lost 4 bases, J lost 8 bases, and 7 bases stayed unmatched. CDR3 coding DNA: TGTGCCAGCAGCCGGACAGGGAGTCGAGGCTACACCTTC. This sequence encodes CASSRTGSRGYTF.

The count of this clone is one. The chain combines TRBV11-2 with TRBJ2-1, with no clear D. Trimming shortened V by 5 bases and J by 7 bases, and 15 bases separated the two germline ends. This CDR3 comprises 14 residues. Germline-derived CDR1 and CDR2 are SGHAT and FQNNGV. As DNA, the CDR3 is TGTGCCAGCAGCCTCTCTTTCTATGTGAATGAGCAGTTCTTC. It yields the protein CASSLSFYVNEQFF.

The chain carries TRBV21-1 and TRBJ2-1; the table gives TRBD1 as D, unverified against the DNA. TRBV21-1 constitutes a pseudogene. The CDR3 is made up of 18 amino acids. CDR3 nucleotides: TGTGCCAGCACCCCACACTTGAACCCGGACAGGCCTAACGATGAGCAGTTCTTC. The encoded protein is CASTPHLNPDRPNDEQFF.

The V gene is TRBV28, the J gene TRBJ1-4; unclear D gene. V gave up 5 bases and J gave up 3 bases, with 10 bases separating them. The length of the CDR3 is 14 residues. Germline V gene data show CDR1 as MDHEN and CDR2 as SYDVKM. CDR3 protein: CASSPEIANEKLFF. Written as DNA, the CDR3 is TGTGCCAGCAGTCCAGAAATCGCTAATGAAAAACTGTTTTTT.

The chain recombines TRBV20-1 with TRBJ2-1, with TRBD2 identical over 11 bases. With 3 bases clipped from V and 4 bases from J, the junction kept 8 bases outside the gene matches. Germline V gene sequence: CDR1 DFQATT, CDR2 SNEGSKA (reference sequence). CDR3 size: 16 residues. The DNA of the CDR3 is TGCAGTGCTAGTCCCTTAGCGGGGGGGTATTACAATGAGCAGTTCTTC. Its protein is CSASPLAGGYYNEQFF.

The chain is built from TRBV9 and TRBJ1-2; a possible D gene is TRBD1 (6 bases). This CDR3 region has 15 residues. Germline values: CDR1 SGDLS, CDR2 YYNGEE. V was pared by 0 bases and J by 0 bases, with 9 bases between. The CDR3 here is CASSVDRAPNYGYTF. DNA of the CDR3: TGTGCCAGCAGCGTAGACAGGGCTCCTAACTATGGCTACACCTTC.

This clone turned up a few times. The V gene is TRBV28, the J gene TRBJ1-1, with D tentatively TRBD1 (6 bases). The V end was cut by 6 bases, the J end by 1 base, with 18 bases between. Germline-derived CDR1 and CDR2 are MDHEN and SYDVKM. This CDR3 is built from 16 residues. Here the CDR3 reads CASSPTSGTRNTEAFF. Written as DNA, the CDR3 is TGTGCCAGCAGCCCAACGTCCGGGACACGGAACACTGAAGCTTTCTTT.

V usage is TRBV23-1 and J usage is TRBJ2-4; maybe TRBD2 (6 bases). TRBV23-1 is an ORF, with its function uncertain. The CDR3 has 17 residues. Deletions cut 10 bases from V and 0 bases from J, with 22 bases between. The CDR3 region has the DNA TGCGCCACCCTGGAGGGACCGAGGATTCTAGCCAAAAACATTCAGTACTTC. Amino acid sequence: CATLEGPRILAKNIQYF.

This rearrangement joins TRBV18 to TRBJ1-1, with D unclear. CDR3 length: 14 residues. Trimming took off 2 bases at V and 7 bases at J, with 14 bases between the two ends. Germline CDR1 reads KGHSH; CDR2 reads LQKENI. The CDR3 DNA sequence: TGTGCCAGCTCACCAGTCGAGGGCCGTGGTGAAGCTTTCTTT. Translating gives CASSPVEGRGEAFF.

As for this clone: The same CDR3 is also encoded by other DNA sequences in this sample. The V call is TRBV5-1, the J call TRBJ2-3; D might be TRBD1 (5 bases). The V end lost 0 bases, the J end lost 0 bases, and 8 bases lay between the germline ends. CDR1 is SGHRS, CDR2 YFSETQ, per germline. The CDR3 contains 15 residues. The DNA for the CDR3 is TGCGCCAGCAGCTTGGTAGGGGCTAGCACAGATACGCAGTATTTT. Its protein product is CASSLVGASTDTQYF.

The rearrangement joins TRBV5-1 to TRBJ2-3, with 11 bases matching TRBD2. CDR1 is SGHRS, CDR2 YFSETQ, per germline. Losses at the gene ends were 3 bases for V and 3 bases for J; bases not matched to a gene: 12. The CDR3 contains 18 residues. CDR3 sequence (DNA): TGCGCCAGCAGCTCGTACACTTCTAGCGGGGGGTTAACAGATACGCAGTATTTT. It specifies CASSSYTSSGGLTDTQYF.

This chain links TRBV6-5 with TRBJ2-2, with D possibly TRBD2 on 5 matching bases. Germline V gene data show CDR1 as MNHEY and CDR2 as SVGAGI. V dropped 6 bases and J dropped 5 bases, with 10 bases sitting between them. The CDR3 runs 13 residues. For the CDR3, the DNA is TGTGCCAGCAGCCACCCGGGGACCGGGGAGCTGTTTTTT. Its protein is CASSHPGTGELFF.

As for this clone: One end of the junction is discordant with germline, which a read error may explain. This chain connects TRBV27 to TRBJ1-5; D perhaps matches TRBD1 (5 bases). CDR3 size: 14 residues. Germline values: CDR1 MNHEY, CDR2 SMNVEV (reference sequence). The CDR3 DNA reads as TGTGCCAGCTCGTACCAGGGAAGCAACCAGCCCCAGCATTTT. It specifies CASSYQGSNQPQHF.

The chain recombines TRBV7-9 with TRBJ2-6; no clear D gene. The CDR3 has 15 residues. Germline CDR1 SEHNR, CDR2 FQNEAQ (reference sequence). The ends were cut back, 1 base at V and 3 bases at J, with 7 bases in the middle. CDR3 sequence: CASSLVLGGANVLTF. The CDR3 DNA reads TGTGCCAGCAGCTTAGTCCTCGGTGGGGCCAACGTCCTGACTTTC.

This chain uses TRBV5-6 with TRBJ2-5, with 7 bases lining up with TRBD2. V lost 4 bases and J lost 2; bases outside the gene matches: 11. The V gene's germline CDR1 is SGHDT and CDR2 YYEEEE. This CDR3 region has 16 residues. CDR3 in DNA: TGTGCCAGCAGCCCCTTTGGGGCTAGCGGACAAGAGACCCAGTACTTC. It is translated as CASSPFGASGQETQYF.

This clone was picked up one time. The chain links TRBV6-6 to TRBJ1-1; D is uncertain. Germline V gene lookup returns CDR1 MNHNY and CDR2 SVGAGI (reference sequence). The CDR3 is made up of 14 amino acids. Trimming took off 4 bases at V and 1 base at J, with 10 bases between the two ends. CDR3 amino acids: CASSLHKSNTEAFF. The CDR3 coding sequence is TGTGCCAGCAGTTTGCACAAATCGAACACTGAAGCTTTCTTT.

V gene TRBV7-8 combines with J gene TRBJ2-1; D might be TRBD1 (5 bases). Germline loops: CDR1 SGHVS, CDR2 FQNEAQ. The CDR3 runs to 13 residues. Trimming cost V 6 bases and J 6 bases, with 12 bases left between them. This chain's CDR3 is CASRTEFGNEQFF. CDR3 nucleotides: TGTGCCAGCAGGACAGAGTTTGGCAATGAGCAGTTCTTC.

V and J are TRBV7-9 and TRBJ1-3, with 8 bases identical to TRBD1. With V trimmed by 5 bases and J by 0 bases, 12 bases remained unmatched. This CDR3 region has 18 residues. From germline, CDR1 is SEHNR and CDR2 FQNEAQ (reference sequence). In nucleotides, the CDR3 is TGTGCCAGCAGCCTCGGACAGGGATCCCTAAGCTCTGGAAACACCATATATTTT. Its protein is CASSLGQGSLSSGNTIYF.

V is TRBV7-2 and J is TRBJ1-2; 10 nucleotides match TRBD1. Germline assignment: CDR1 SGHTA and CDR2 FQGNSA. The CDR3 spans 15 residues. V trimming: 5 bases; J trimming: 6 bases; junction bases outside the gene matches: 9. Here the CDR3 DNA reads TGTGCCAGCAGCCCCTCACCCGGGACAGGGGATGGCTACACCTTC. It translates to CASSPSPGTGDGYTF.

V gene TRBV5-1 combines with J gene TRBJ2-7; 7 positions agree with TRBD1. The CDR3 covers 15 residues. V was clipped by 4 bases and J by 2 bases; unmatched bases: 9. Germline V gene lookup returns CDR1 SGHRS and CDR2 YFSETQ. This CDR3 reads CASSPGTDITYEQYF. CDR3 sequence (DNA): TGCGCCAGCAGCCCTGGGACAGACATTACCTACGAGCAGTACTTC.